The clone carrying this T cell receptor (beta chain) qualifies as medium-sized. CDR3 length equals 15 residues. The V end lost 4 bases, the J end lost 1 base, and 14 bases lay between the germline ends. CDR1 and CDR2 from the germline V gene are MNHEY and SMNVEV (reference sequence). A multiplex PCR containing 32 V primers and 13 J primers was used to amplify TCR beta CDR3. TCRdb called the multiplex PCR reads again in MiXCR, with one record for every CDR3 protein. In the table there are 13,000 or so distinct CDR3 sequences, under 30% of which are singletons. This sample is part of a study of immune heterogeneity within non-small cell lung tumors. The authors used around 640 ng of bulk tumor genomic DNA per sample as template. Surgical sampling yielded several biopsies per primary tumor (spaced far apart). Each patient presented with untreated, newly diagnosed non-small cell lung cancer and received curative surgery.

What was sequenced was lung tumor tissue. The receptor was derived from a man between 45 and 60 years old with non-small cell lung cancer. The gene calls are TRBV27 and TRBJ2-7, with D uncertain. The CDR3 nucleotides read TGTGCCAGCAGTTCCACTGGATTGGGGTCCTACGAGCAGTACTTC. Protein sequence: CASSSTGLGSYEQYF.